This note documents a single T cell receptor beta chain sequence. The data originate from a study of blood T cell repertoires in COVID-19. For the study at large: Italy, Spain and the United States were the sources of the convalescent and acute COVID-19 samples. Nucleic acid was either cDNA or gDNA, and it came from T cells, B-cell-depleted T cells, or PBMCs.

In the study's own analysis: Amplifying reference gene primers gave estimates of nucleated cell counts. Profiling relied on immunoSEQ multiplex PCR, and the TCRdb table lists in-frame clones only, not all of them. V, J and clone size are those of that table, while D and trimming were read from the DNA. The sample includes some 390,000 clones, 89% of them seen just once. With 5 bases clipped from V and 5 bases from J, the junction kept 16 bases outside the gene matches. The germline V gene encodes CDR1 MNHNY and CDR2 SVGAGI (reference sequence). This CDR3 region has 17 residues. Patients in Seattle were enrolled during active infection, then followed longitudinally.

The sample taken for sequencing was peripheral blood. The chain recombines TRBV6-6 with TRBJ1-2; 8 nucleotides align to TRBD1. The clonotype comes from a woman in her 40s with COVID-19, enrolled during active disease. Written as DNA, the CDR3 is TGTGCCAGCAGTCGTGGGACAGGTCTACCGGTGGGATATGGCTACACCTTC. Its translation is CASSRGTGLPVGYGYTF.